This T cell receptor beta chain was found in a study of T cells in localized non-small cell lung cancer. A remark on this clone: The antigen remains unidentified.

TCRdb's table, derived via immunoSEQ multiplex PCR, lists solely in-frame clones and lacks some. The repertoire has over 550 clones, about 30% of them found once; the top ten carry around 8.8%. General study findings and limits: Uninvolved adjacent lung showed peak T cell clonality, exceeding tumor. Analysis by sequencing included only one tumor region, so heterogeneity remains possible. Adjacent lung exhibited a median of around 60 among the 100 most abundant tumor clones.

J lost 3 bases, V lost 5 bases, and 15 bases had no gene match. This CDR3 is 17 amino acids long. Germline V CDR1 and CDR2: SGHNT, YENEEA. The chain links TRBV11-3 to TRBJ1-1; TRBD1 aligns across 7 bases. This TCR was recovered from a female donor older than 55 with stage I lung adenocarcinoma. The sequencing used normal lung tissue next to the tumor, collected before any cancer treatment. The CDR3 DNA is TGTGCCAGCAGCCCAGGGGTGGACAGGACATGGTACACTGAAGCTTTCTTT. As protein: CASSPGVDRTWYTEAFF.